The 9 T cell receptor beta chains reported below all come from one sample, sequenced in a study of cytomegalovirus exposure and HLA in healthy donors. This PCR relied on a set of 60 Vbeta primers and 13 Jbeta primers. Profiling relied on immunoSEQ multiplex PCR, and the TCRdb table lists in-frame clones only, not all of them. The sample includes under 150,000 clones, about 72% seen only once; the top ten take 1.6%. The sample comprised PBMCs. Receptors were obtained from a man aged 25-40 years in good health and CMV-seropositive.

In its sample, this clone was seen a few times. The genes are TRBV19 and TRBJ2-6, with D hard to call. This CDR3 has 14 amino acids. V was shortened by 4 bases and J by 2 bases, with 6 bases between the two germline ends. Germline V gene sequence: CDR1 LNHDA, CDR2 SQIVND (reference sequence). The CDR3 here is CASSTVPGANVLTF. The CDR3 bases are TGTGCCAGTAGTACCGTCCCTGGGGCCAACGTCCTGACTTTC.

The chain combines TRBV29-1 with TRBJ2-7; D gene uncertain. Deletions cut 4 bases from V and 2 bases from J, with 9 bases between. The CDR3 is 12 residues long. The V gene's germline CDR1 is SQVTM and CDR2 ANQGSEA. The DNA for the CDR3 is TGCAGCGTTGTTGGTACTACCTACGAGCAGTACTTC. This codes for CSVVGTTYEQYF.

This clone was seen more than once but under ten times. In DNA form, the CDR3 reads TGTGCCAGCAGCCGGACTAGCGGTGTGGGGTGGGGTAATGAGCAGTTCTTC. As protein: CASSRTSGVGWGNEQFF. This chain uses TRBV5-6 with TRBJ2-1; 10 bases align to TRBD2. CDR1 is SGHDT, CDR2 YYEEEE, per germline. The CDR3 consists of 17 residues. J gave up 7 bases and V 4 bases, and 14 bases lay outside the gene matches.

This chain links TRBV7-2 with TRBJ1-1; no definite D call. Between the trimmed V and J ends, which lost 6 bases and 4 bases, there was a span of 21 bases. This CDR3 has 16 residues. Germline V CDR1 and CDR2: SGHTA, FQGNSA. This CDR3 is CASSPPGSPGSTEAFF. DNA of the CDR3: TGTGCCAGCAGTCCACCGGGCTCCCCGGGGAGCACTGAAGCTTTCTTT. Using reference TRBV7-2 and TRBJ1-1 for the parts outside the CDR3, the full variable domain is GAGVSQSPSNKVTEKGKDVELRCDPISGHTALYWYRQSLGQGLEFLIYFQGNSAPDKSGLPSDRFSAERTGGSVSTLTIQRTQQEDSAVYLCASSPPGSPGSTEAFFGQGTRLTVV.

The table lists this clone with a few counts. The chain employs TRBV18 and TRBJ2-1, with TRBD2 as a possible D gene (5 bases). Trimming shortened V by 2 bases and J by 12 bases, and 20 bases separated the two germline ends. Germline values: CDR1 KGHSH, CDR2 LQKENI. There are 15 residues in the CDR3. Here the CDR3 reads CASSPLHGSGNLQFF. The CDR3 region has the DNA TGTGCCAGCTCACCATTGCATGGGAGTGGGAATTTGCAGTTCTTC.

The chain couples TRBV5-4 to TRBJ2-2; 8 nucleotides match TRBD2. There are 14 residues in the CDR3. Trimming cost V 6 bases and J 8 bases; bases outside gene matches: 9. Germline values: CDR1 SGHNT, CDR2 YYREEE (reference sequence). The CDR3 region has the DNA TGTGCCAGCAAACCTGGGGCGGGAGGAGGGGAGCTGTTTTTT. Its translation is CASKPGAGGGELFF. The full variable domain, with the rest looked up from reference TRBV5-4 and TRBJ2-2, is ETGVTQSPTHLIKTRGQQVTLRCSSQSGHNTVSWYQQALGQGPQFIFQYYREEENGRGNFPPRFSGLQFPNYSSELNVNALELDDSALYLCASKPGAGGGELFFGEGSRLTVL.

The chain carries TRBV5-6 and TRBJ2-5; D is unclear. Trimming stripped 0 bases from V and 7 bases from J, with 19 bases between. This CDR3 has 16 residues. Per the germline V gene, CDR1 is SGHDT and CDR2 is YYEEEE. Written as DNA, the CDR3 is TGTGCCAGCAGCTTGGGGCCCCCGACAAGTCCTCGGACCCAGTACTTC. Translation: CASSLGPPTSPRTQYF.

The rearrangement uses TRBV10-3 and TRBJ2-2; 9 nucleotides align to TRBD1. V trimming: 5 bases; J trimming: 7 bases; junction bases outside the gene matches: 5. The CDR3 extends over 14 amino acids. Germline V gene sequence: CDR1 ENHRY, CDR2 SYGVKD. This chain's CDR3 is CAISKGQGSGELFF. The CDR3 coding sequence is TGTGCCATCAGTAAGGGACAGGGAAGCGGGGAGCTGTTTTTT.

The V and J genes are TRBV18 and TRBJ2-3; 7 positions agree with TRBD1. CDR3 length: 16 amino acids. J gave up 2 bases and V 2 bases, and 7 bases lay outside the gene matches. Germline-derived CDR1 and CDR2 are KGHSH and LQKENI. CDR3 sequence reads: CASSPDMGQITDTQYF. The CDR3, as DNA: TGTGCCAGCTCACCAGACATGGGACAGATCACAGATACGCAGTATTTT.